This record covers a single TCR beta chain. Its antigen is currently unknown. This specimen includes other DNA sequences encoding the same CDR3. The data stem from a study of radiation and T cells in renal cell carcinoma. At the level of the study: Nephrectomy followed 15 Gy stereotactic body radiation by 4 weeks.

The CDR3 is made up of 14 amino acids. Between the trimmed V and J ends, which lost 0 bases and 1 base, there was a span of 6 bases. Germline V gives CDR1 LGHNA, CDR2 YSLEER. The time point here: baseline pretreatment blood. The treatment was: 15 Gy SBRT to primary tumor, nephrectomy 4 weeks later. Radiation-treated patients gave blood at baseline, week 2 and week 4. This table comes from immunoSEQ multiplex PCR, and its TCRdb copy is limited to in-frame clones, with some not included. This sample yields roughly 100,000 clones, of which about 88% are seen a single time; roughly 8% belongs to the top ten. Study-wide points: From baseline, blood top tumor clonotypes peaked at 2 weeks post-radiation. No pretreatment tumor biopsies were available for baseline clonotypes.

This clonotype was sampled from a man in his forties or fifties with renal cell carcinoma. The source material was blood, sampled from a patient whose treatment included radiotherapy and nephrectomy. The chain employs TRBV4-3 and TRBJ1-1, with D unresolved. CDR3 sequence: CASSQDRRNTEAFF. The CDR3 DNA is TGCGCCAGCAGCCAAGATAGACGGAACACTGAAGCTTTCTTT.